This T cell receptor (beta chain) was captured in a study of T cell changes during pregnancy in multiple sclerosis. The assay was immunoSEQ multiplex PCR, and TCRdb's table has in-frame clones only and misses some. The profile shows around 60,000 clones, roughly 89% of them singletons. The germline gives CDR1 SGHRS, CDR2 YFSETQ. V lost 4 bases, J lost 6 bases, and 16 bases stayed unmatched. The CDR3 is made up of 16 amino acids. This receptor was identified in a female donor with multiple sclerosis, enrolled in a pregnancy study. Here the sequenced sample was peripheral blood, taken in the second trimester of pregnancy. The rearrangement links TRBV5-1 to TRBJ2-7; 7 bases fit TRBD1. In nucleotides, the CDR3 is TGCGCCAGCAGCCCCCGGGGACAGCTTGGGGTCTCCGAGCAGTACTTC. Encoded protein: CASSPRGQLGVSEQYF. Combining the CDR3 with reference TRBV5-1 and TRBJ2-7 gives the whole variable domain KAGVTQTPRYLIKTRGQQVTLSCSPISGHRSVSWYQQTPGQGLQFLFEYFSETQRNKGNFPGRFSGRQFSNSRSEMNVSTLELGDSALYLCASSPRGQLGVSEQYFGPGTRLTVT.